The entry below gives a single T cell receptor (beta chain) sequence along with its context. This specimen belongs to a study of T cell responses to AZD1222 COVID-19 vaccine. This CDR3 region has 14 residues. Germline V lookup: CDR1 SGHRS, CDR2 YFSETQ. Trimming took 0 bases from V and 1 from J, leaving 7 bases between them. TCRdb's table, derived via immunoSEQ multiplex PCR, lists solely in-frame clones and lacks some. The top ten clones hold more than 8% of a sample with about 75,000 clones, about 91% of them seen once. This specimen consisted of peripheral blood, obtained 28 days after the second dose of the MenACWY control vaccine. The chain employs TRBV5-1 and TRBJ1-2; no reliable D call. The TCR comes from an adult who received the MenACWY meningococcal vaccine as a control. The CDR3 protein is CASSLEASNYGYTF. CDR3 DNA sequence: TGCGCCAGCAGCTTGGAAGCCAGTAACTATGGCTACACCTTC. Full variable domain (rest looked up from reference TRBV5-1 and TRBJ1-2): KAGVTQTPRYLIKTRGQQVTLSCSPISGHRSVSWYQQTPGQGLQFLFEYFSETQRNKGNFPGRFSGRQFSNSRSEMNVSTLELGDSALYLCASSLEASNYGYTFGSGTRLTVV.